One and the same sample provided the 9 T cell receptor beta chains below, sequenced in a study of regulatory T cells in long-lasting Graves disease. As for time point: persistent/refractory GD, antithyroid drugs over 5 years with positive TRAb. Researchers made the TCR library from RNA that was extracted from PBMCs. Investigators prepared the TCR beta libraries by applying iRepertoire HTBI primers and Arm-PCR of CDR3 regions. TCRdb analysed the multiplex PCR reads with MiXCR anew, one entry per CDR3 protein. The sample lists 300,000 to 500,000 distinct CDR3 sequences, roughly 20% occurring once. The starting material was peripheral blood mononuclear cells (PBMCs), obtained when the disease was refractory, from a patient treated with antithyroid drugs. The receptor set was obtained from a female donor with Graves disease.

This clonotype was counted between two and nine times. V is TRBV28 and J is TRBJ2-7, with a tentative D call TRBD1 (6 bases). The CDR3 is 16 amino acids. V was clipped by 3 bases and J by 3 bases, with 18 bases between them. CDR1 is MDHEN, CDR2 SYDVKM, per germline. The CDR3 DNA is TGTGCCAGCAGTTTGCACAGGGTCGGGGCGCGCTACGAGCAGTACTTC. Translating it yields CASSLHRVGARYEQYF.

The genes are TRBV7-6 and TRBJ2-7; a possible D gene is TRBD1 (6 bases). The CDR3 covers 12 residues. Germline CDR1 reads SGHVS; CDR2 reads FNYEAQ. V was clipped by 5 bases and J by 9 bases, with 14 bases between them. The CDR3 DNA reads as TGTGCCAGCAGCCCCACAGGGCGCGCGCAGTACTTC. The encoded protein is CASSPTGRAQYF.

In this sample, this clonotype turned up many times. The V gene is TRBV29-1, the J gene TRBJ1-5, with TRBD1 as a possible D gene (6 bases). Looked up from germline, CDR1 is SQVTM and CDR2 is ANQGSEA. V lost 4 bases, J lost 4 bases, and 17 bases lay in between. This CDR3 spans 15 amino acids. CDR3 coding DNA: TGCAGCGTTGTCGAGACAGGCTTAACGAATCAGCCCCAGCATTTT. This translates into CSVVETGLTNQPQHF.

This clonotype appeared many times. The chain employs TRBV2 and TRBJ1-5, with no clear D. The CDR3 contains 16 residues. The germline V and J ends were trimmed by 7 bases and 3 bases, with 19 bases remaining between them. CDR1 is SNHLY and CDR2 is FYNNEI in the germline V gene. This chain's CDR3 is CASNPEGGTLNQPQHF. DNA of the CDR3: TGTGCCAGCAACCCCGAGGGTGGAACTCTCAATCAGCCCCAGCATTTT.

As for this clonotype: Just one base apart from a much larger clone, this may be a read error. The rearrangement links TRBV6-1 to TRBJ2-7; 7 nucleotides line up with TRBD1. CDR3 length: 13 amino acids. The germline gives CDR1 MNHNS, CDR2 SASEGT. CDR3 nucleotide sequence: TGTGACAGCTCCCCGCCAGGGGGCTACGAGCAGTACTTC. Protein sequence: CDSSPPGGYEQYF.

The chain links TRBV30 to TRBJ2-7, with D uncertain. Trimming stripped 0 bases from V and 3 bases from J, with 6 bases between. The CDR3 loop spans 12 amino acids. Germline CDR1 GTSNPN, CDR2 SVGIG (reference sequence). The CDR3 nucleotides are TGTGCCTGGAGTGTATTCCACTACGAGCAGTACTTC. The encoded protein is CAWSVFHYEQYF.

This clonotype was counted many times. V is TRBV28 and J is TRBJ1-4, with a possible D match to TRBD1 (5 bases). Germline CDR1 MDHEN, CDR2 SYDVKM. CDR3 length: 16 amino acids. V lost 4 bases and J 2 bases, leaving 14 bases between the germline ends. CDR3: CASSSQTVPTNEKLFF. Here the CDR3 DNA reads TGTGCCAGCAGTTCACAGACAGTCCCCACTAATGAAAAACTGTTTTTT.

CDR3: CASTTGTGIHEQYF. Here the CDR3 DNA reads TGTGCCAGCACTACCGGGACAGGGATCCACGAGCAGTACTTC. This chain links TRBV2 with TRBJ2-7; 9 nucleotides match TRBD1. The CDR3 loop spans 14 amino acids. CDR1 and CDR2 (germline): SNHLY, FYNNEI. V trimming: 7 bases; J trimming: 5 bases; junction bases outside the gene matches: 9. Variable domain in full (rest from reference TRBV2 and TRBJ2-7): EPEVTQTPSHQVTQMGQEVILRCVPISNHLYFYWYRQILGQKVEFLVSFYNNEISEKSEIFDDQFSVERPDGSNFTLKIRSTKLEDSAMYFCASTTGTGIHEQYFGPGTRLTVT.

The chain combines TRBV7-3 with TRBJ2-2; D gene ambiguous. This CDR3 region has 14 residues. Germline V CDR1 and CDR2: SGHTA, FQGTGA. The ends were cut back, 5 bases at V and 6 bases at J, with 13 bases in the middle. CDR3 amino acids: CASSPVLGSGELFF. The CDR3 DNA reads TGTGCCAGCAGCCCAGTCCTAGGGTCCGGGGAGCTGTTTTTT. Complete variable domain (other parts from reference TRBV7-3 and TRBJ2-2): GAGVSQTPSNKVTEKGKYVELRCDPISGHTALYWYRQSLGQGPEFLIYFQGTGAADDSGLPNDRFFAVRPEGSVSTLKIQRTERGDSAVYLCASSPVLGSGELFFGEGSRLTVL.